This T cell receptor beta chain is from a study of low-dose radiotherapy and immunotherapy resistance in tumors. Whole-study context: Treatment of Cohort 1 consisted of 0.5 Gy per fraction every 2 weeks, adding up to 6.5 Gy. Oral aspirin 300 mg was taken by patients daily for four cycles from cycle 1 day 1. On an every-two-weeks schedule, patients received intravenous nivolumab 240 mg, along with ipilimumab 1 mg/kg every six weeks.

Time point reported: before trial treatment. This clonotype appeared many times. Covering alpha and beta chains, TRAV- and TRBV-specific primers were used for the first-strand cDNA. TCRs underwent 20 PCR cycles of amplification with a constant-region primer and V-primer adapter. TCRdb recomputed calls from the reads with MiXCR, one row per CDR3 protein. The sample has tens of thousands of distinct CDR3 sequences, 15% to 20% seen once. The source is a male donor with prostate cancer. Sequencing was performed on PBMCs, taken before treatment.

CDR3 amino acids: CASSPRRGGGLLETQYF. Here the CDR3 DNA reads TGTGCCAGCAGCCCCCGCCGGGGCGGGGGACTCTTAGAGACCCAGTACTTC. This chain links TRBV3-1 with TRBJ2-5, with TRBD2 identical over 7 bases. With V trimmed by 4 bases and J by 4 bases, 15 bases remained unmatched. The CDR3 consists of 17 residues. CDR1 is LGHDT, CDR2 YNNKEL, per germline (reference sequence).